Below, one T cell receptor (beta chain) is given with its context. This clonotype was found many times. Its recognized antigen is unknown. Nothing much larger sits one base from this clone, and base qualities are not available. Reading from cysteine to phenylalanine, the CDR3 counts 16 amino acids. Only the CDR3 DNA stays, 48 bases, in frame from base 1. From a lookup of the germline V gene, CDR1 and CDR2 are SGHAT and FQNNGV. V lost 6 bases and J lost 5 bases; the stretch between them is 20 bases long. The entry originates in a study of regulatory T cells in long-lasting Graves disease (dated by TCRdb to about 2021). Study-wide context: Antithyroid drugs had been taken for less than 3 months by newly diagnosed Graves' disease patients. This study used TCR sequencing and RNA sequencing of peripheral blood to compare persistent Graves' disease patients against newly diagnosed Graves' disease patients. The study was conducted in China and was registered as a clinical trial. A total of around 35 samples underwent TCR sequencing: around 13 from persistent and roughly 20 from newly diagnosed Graves' disease patients.

In light of the paper, this sample's time point label describes: newly diagnosed GD, antithyroid drugs for less than 3 months. RNA was extracted from PBMCs in TRIzol for both TCR sequencing and RNA sequencing. Graves' disease was diagnosed according to American Thyroid Association guidelines. Patients were recruited from an endocrinology department in Xi'an, China. Each patient gave 9 to 10 milliliters of peripheral blood, collected in an EDTA anticoagulant tube. PBMCs were isolated by Ficoll Paque Plus density gradient separation without further T cell sorting. An Agilent 2100 Bioanalyzer and agarose gel were used to check RNA quality, while a NanoDrop 2000 measured RNA concentration. What the work shows at the level of the full study, not this receptor alone: Sequencing and analysis were limited to the TCR beta chain. Because the primary lesion, thyroid tissue, could not be accessed, the study looked at peripheral blood alone. TRBV28, TRBJ1-2 and TRBJ2-5 were preferentially used in persistent disease, while TRBV20-1 and TRBJ2-1 were favored in newly diagnosed disease. More public clonotypes were shared among persistent patients (roughly 2,700) than among newly diagnosed patients (roughly 960). As a limitation, the authors acknowledged that the small sample size may reduce accuracy. Persistent Graves' disease patients showed lower TCR Shannon entropy and fewer highly expanded clones than newly diagnosed patients, suggesting clonal expansion.

Library preparation employed multiplex PCR. Sequencing relied on an Illumina HiSeq 4000. To build TCR beta libraries, CDR3 regions were amplified by Arm-PCR using iRepertoire HTBI primers. Before sequencing, the PCR products underwent gel purification. The study's own analysis went as follows. Gene usage analysis of CDR3 amino acid clonotypes used the 60 to 75 TRBV and 11 to 15 TRBJ segments found across samples. Filtered high-quality paired reads were merged into contigs using COPE and FqMerger. Contigs were aligned with BLAST to IMGT TRBV, TRBD and TRBJ reference genes, and CDR3 was defined per IMGT. Highly expanded clones were defined as clonotypes with a frequency above 0.1%. Shannon entropy served as the measure of repertoire diversity, while the Gini coefficient captured V-J evenness. Public clonotypes were defined as clonotypes shared by more than one individual. In-frame beta chains were kept once TCRdb had trimmed the public reads at Q25 with fastp and called clones with MiXCR. CDR3 protein duplicates are merged, each entry listing the most common genes and DNA. TCRdb, rather than the study authors, made the V and J calls. For this sample the table gives roughly 400,000 distinct CDR3 sequences, of which approximately 16% were detected only once. Roughly 7.7% of the sample is in the top ten clones.

These same records also appear under a second study, on T cells in Graves' hyperthyroidism and ophthalmopathy. The second study's authors report: A patient counted as having stable Graves' hyperthyroidism if no progression to ophthalmopathy occurred over 18 months of follow-up. Hyperthyroidism patients were newly diagnosed, had a disease duration of under 2 months, and were aged 18 to 65 years. The study excluded patients with uncontrolled infections, other autoimmune diseases, pregnancy or lactation. Diagnoses relied on clinical symptoms, serum thyroxine and TRAb, thyroid ultrasound and orbital computed tomography. The TCR CDR3 was subjected to a first round of RT-PCR using the HTBI primer set and the Qiagen OneStep RT-PCR kit. Most expanded thyroid clonotypes (frequency above 0.001) were also detected in blood, a finding suggesting that blood repertoires may reflect thyroid immune responses. In cross-validation, a model built on a 13 V-J signature told ophthalmopathy apart from stable hyperthyroidism with over 85% sensitivity and about 81% specificity, and in testing the same model reached 80%/75%. In validation, progression to ophthalmopathy was predicted by the model with about 70% sensitivity and 72% to 85% specificity, a median of 6.5 months before onset. To identify distinguishing TCR V-J signatures, a discovery cohort of about 100 patients was used, comprising 43 with Graves' ophthalmopathy and 57 with stable Graves' hyperthyroidism. Whether ophthalmopathy could be predicted prospectively was tested in an independent validation cohort made up of 18 to 20 hyperthyroidism patients plus 17 patients who later progressed to ophthalmopathy. For training and testing, the 100 or so patients in the discovery cohort were randomly divided in a 7:3 ratio. In about six Graves' hyperthyroidism patients, the study also compared T-cell repertoires from thyroid tissue with T-cell repertoires from blood. Following sampling, methimazole starting at 30 mg daily was given to hyperthyroidism patients, and high-dose intravenous methylprednisolone was given to ophthalmopathy patients. Libraries were constructed in a second round of multiplex PCR, after which size selection and purification were performed. Libraries were sequenced paired-end with 100 bp reads on an Illumina HiSeq2000. Raw data were processed with SOAPnuke, discarding reads with adapters, uncalled bases, mean Phred below 15, or no exact constant-primer or identifier match. COPE v1.2.5 was used to merge the high-quality paired reads, and each unique nucleotide sequence was defined as a clonotype. Clonotypes were aligned to IMGT TRBV, TRBD and TRBJ reference segments using MiTCR v1.1. The analysis included only V-J combinations with a frequency above 0.0001, which together covered 99% to 99.2% of the repertoires. A TCS score was defined as the ratio between F50 (clonal expansion) and ExV (chaos), using BLOSUM62-based TCRdist between CDR3 peptides within each V-J. Welch's t-statistics and random forest reduced 500 to 550 V-J features to 10 to 15, which were used in a naive Bayes classifier (R e1071). Sample size was not statistically predetermined, and investigators were not blinded to group allocation. The paper describes TCR Vbeta CDR3 sequencing of more than 120 peripheral blood samples, made up of roughly 40 ophthalmopathy patients, 70 to 75 hyperthyroidism patients and 17 progressor patients.

This receptor was obtained from a woman aged 35 to 49 with Graves disease. Donor details come from another sample of the same person, matched by shared clones. The sequencing used peripheral blood mononuclear cells (PBMCs), collected at new diagnosis, from a patient treated with antithyroid drugs. The sequence links TRBV11-2 to TRBJ2-1, and TRBD2 may be the D gene, going by 5 matching bases. Here the CDR3 is given as CASSSPLAGPNNEQFF. The DNA reads as follows: TGTGCCAGCAGTTCTCCACTCGCGGGCCCCAACAATGAGCAGTTCTTC. The CDR3, completed at both ends by the reference TRBV11-2 and TRBJ2-1 genes, gives the full variable domain EAGVAQSPRYKIIEKRQSVAFWCNPISGHATLYWYQQILGQGPKLLIQFQNNGVVDDSQLPKDRFSAERLKGVDSTLKIQPAKLEDSAVYLCASSSPLAGPNNEQFFGPGTRLTVL.